Following are 20 T cell receptor beta chains from one sample sequenced in a study of regulatory T cells in long-lasting Graves disease. For TCR beta, libraries came from iRepertoire HTBI primers and Arm-PCR of CDR3 regions. TCRdb reprocessed the multiplex PCR reads via MiXCR and lists one record per CDR3 protein. The sample yields 700,000 or so distinct CDR3 sequences, around 30% seen once. This sample's time point: persistent/refractory GD, antithyroid drugs over 5 years with positive TRAb. RNA isolated from PBMCs was used to make the TCR library. This sample comprised peripheral blood mononuclear cells (PBMCs), obtained when the disease was refractory, from a patient treated with antithyroid drugs. The origin of the receptors is a female donor with Graves disease.

This clonotype was counted only a few times. The chain recombines TRBV29-1 with TRBJ1-2, with D perhaps matching TRBD1 (6 bases). The CDR3 loop spans 11 amino acids. V was shortened by 4 bases and J by 8 bases, with 11 bases between the two germline ends. Germline V gene data show CDR1 as SQVTM and CDR2 as ANQGSEA. Here the CDR3 reads CSVGGARGYTF. CDR3 nucleotide sequence: TGCAGCGTTGGGGGGGCGCGGGGCTACACCTTC.

V and J are TRBV20-1 and TRBJ2-5, with a possible D match to TRBD2 (6 bases). V dropped 5 bases and J dropped 7 bases, with 26 bases sitting between them. This CDR3 has 16 residues. The germline V gene has CDR1 DFQATT and CDR2 SNEGSKA (reference sequence). The CDR3 is CSARPEGIAGIGTQYF. The CDR3 nucleotides read TGCAGTGCTCGGCCGGAGGGGATCGCGGGAATCGGGACCCAGTACTTC.

CDR3 in amino acids: CASSHTGEYSNQPQHF. The CDR3 bases are TGTGCCAGCTCACACACAGGGGAATATAGCAATCAGCCCCAGCATTTT. The chain combines TRBV18 with TRBJ1-5, with 7 bases matching TRBD1. V lost 4 bases, J lost 0 bases, and 6 bases stayed unmatched. The CDR3 is 16 residues long. In germline, CDR1 is KGHSH, CDR2 LQKENI.

This chain links TRBV2 with TRBJ2-1, with a possible D match to TRBD1 (5 bases). Trimming cost V 1 base and J 10 bases, with 14 bases left between them. The CDR3 is made up of 14 amino acids. Per the germline V gene, CDR1 is SNHLY and CDR2 is FYNNEI. As DNA, the CDR3 is TGTGCCAGCAGTGAAGGGTCAGGGTTGGGGGAGCAGTTCTTC. This gives the protein CASSEGSGLGEQFF.

At least ten counts were recorded for this clonotype. This chain links TRBV28 with TRBJ1-1; D perhaps matches TRBD1 (6 bases). Germline loops: CDR1 MDHEN, CDR2 SYDVKM. The CDR3 sequence is 14 residues long. The ends were cut back, 5 bases at V and 1 base at J, with 11 bases in the middle. In DNA form, the CDR3 reads TGTGCCAGCAGTCCACAGGGACCGAACACTGAAGCTTTCTTT. It codes for CASSPQGPNTEAFF.

This clonotype occurred a few times. The rearrangement uses TRBV12-3 or TRBV12-4 and TRBJ1-5, with no clear D. The CDR3 runs to 13 residues. Trimming removed 6 bases from V and 3 bases from J, with 9 bases in between. CDR3 DNA sequence: TGTGCCAGCAGGGACGACCCCAATCAGCCCCAGCATTTT. The encoded protein is CASRDDPNQPQHF.

The chain recombines TRBV3-1 with TRBJ1-1, with D possibly TRBD1 on 5 matching bases. The CDR3 has 15 residues. Germline V lookup: CDR1 LGHDT, CDR2 YNNKEL (reference sequence). Deletions cut 0 bases from V and 0 bases from J, with 8 bases between. CDR3 amino acids: CASSQETVMNTEAFF. Here the CDR3 DNA reads TGTGCCAGCAGCCAAGAGACAGTAATGAACACTGAAGCTTTCTTT.

This rearrangement joins TRBV11-1 to TRBJ2-7; D not certain. The CDR3 covers 12 residues. Germline lookup yields CDR1 SGHAT and CDR2 FQDESV (reference sequence). Trimming cost V 3 bases and J 4 bases, with 7 bases left between them. The CDR3 protein is CASSFWAYEQYF. CDR3 coding DNA: TGTGCCAGCAGCTTCTGGGCGTACGAGCAGTACTTC.

The V and J genes are TRBV12-3 or TRBV12-4 and TRBJ2-1; D is uncertain. The length of the CDR3 is 16 residues. The V end lost 2 bases, the J end lost 0 bases, and 11 bases lay between the germline ends. The DNA of the CDR3 is TGTGCCAGCAGTTTACTTCTGCCTAGCTCCTACAATGAGCAGTTCTTC. This translates into CASSLLLPSSYNEQFF.

This rearrangement joins TRBV5-1 to TRBJ2-5, with D possibly being TRBD1 or TRBD2 (6 bases each). The CDR3 is 14 amino acids. The ends were cut back, 6 bases at V and 4 bases at J, with 16 bases in the middle. Germline V CDR1 and CDR2: SGHRS, YFSETQ. The CDR3 region is CASTRSGAGETQYF. The CDR3 DNA sequence: TGCGCCAGCACCCGATCGGGGGCGGGAGAGACCCAGTACTTC.

J is TRBJ2-7 and V is TRBV30, with 8 positions matching TRBD2. V gave up 0 bases and J gave up 1 base; unmatched junction bases: 17. Germline-derived CDR1 and CDR2 are GTSNPN and SVGIG (reference sequence). The CDR3 consists of 19 residues. CDR3 loop: CAWSVLGVAGKRRSYEQYF. CDR3 bases: TGTGCCTGGAGTGTACTGGGGGTAGCGGGGAAACGCAGGTCCTACGAGCAGTACTTC. Based on the CDR3 plus reference TRBV30 and TRBJ2-7, the full variable domain is SQTIHQWPATLVQPVGSPLSLECTVEGTSNPNLYWYRQAAGRGLQLLFYSVGIGQISSEVPQNLSASRPQDRQFILSSKKLLLSDSGFYLCAWSVLGVAGKRRSYEQYFGPGTRLTVT.

This clonotype was seen more than once but under ten times. The chain uses TRBV7-9 and TRBJ1-4, with D maybe TRBD1 (5 bases). The CDR3 runs 15 residues. V dropped 1 base and J dropped 7 bases, with 13 bases sitting between them. CDR1 and CDR2 from the germline V gene are SEHNR and FQNEAQ (reference sequence). The CDR3, as DNA: TGTGCCAGCAGCTTAGGGACAACGTCGGGTGAAAAACTGTTTTTT. Amino acids: CASSLGTTSGEKLFF. Using reference TRBV7-9 and TRBJ1-4 for the parts outside the CDR3, the full variable domain is DTGVSQNPRHKITKRGQNVTFRCDPISEHNRLYWYRQTLGQGPEFLTYFQNEAQLEKSRLLSDRFSAERPKGSFSTLEIQRTEQGDSAMYLCASSLGTTSGEKLFFGSGTQLSVL.

In DNA form, the CDR3 reads TGTGCCAGCAGTCCAGATCACGCCTCGTATGGCTACACCTTC. Its translation is CASSPDHASYGYTF. The gene calls are TRBV7-3 and TRBJ1-2, with D uncertain. Germline CDR1 is SGHTA and CDR2 is FQGTGA. V lost 6 bases, J lost 5 bases, and 16 bases lay in between. CDR3 length: 14 residues. The full variable domain, its missing parts supplied by reference TRBV7-3 and TRBJ1-2, is GAGVSQTPSNKVTEKGKYVELRCDPISGHTALYWYRQSLGQGPEFLIYFQGTGAADDSGLPNDRFFAVRPEGSVSTLKIQRTERGDSAVYLCASSPDHASYGYTFGSGTRLTVV.

The chain uses TRBV19 and TRBJ2-1; maybe TRBD2 (5 bases). CDR3 size: 13 residues. The V gene lost 2 bases and the J gene lost 9 bases, with 11 bases spanning the gap. From germline, CDR1 is LNHDA and CDR2 SQIVND (reference sequence). DNA of the CDR3: TGTGCCAGTAGTATAAACCTAGCTGTTGAGCAGTTCTTC. Encoded protein: CASSINLAVEQFF.

The genes are TRBV5-1 and TRBJ1-1; D ambiguous. The CDR3 length is 16 residues. CDR1 is SGHRS and CDR2 is YFSETQ in the germline V gene. The germline V and J ends were trimmed by 4 bases and 4 bases, with 20 bases remaining between them. The DNA of the CDR3 is TGCGCCAGCAGCCGTGGAGGGATGGGTATCGGCACTGAAGCTTTCTTT. Protein product: CASSRGGMGIGTEAFF.

This clonotype was recorded a few times. The gene calls are TRBV6-5 and TRBJ2-7, with a possible D match to TRBD1 (5 bases). The CDR3 has 14 amino acids. With 4 bases removed from V and 6 bases from J, the gap between germline ends came to 16 bases. CDR1 MNHEY and CDR2 SVGAGI come from the germline V gene. CDR3 loop: CASSSLGRVPEQYF. CDR3 nucleotides: TGTGCCAGCAGTTCCTTGGGCAGGGTCCCCGAGCAGTACTTC.

Ten or more counts support this clonotype. V and J are TRBV2 and TRBJ2-7; D call uncertain. The V and J ends lost 6 bases and 0 bases respectively, with 9 bases between them. The CDR3 consists of 13 residues. Germline V gene sequence: CDR1 SNHLY, CDR2 FYNNEI. This chain's CDR3 is CASSQTSSYEQYF. CDR3 DNA: TGTGCCAGCAGCCAGACAAGCTCCTACGAGCAGTACTTC. The whole variable domain, filled in from reference TRBV2 and TRBJ2-7, reads EPEVTQTPSHQVTQMGQEVILRCVPISNHLYFYWYRQILGQKVEFLVSFYNNEISEKSEIFDDQFSVERPDGSNFTLKIRSTKLEDSAMYFCASSQTSSYEQYFGPGTRLTVT.

This clonotype has a handful of counts. The chain employs TRBV6-1 and TRBJ1-1, with D uncertain. The germline V and J ends were trimmed by 4 bases and 3 bases, with 15 bases remaining between them. The CDR3 totals 15 residues. Per germline, CDR1 MNHNS and CDR2 SASEGT. CDR3 amino acids: CASSGGLLDYTEAFF. As DNA, the CDR3 is TGTGCCAGCAGTGGTGGACTCCTGGACTACACTGAAGCTTTCTTT.

The CDR3 DNA sequence: TGTGCCACCAGCAGAGGGGGCTTCCAAGAGACCCAGTACTTC. It yields the protein CATSRGGFQETQYF. The chain combines TRBV15 with TRBJ2-5; possible D gene TRBD1, 5 bases. Trimming took 1 base from V and 1 from J, leaving 7 bases between them. The germline CDR1 and CDR2 sequences are LNHNV and YYDKDF (reference sequence). The CDR3 loop spans 14 amino acids.

This clonotype was counted a few times. The rearrangement uses TRBV20-1 and TRBJ1-5, with D tentatively TRBD1 (5 bases). Trimming removed 4 bases at V and 0 bases at J, with 13 bases between. The CDR3 is made up of 15 amino acids. Germline V lookup: CDR1 DFQATT, CDR2 SNEGSKA (reference sequence). CDR3 in DNA: TGCAGTGCTAAGCGGGAGGGGTATAGCAATCAGCCCCAGCATTTT. This translates into CSAKREGYSNQPQHF.